The 2 T cell receptor beta chains in this list originate from one sample, sequenced in a study of a mutant IDH1 vaccine in newly diagnosed glioma. What these receptors recognize is not known. Stated time point: week 5, during vaccination. All doses held 300 ug of mutant IDH1 20-mer peptide, with topical imiquimod. Generated by immunoSEQ multiplex PCR, the TCRdb table keeps only in-frame clones and is missing some. The data hold about 26,000 clones, with 70% to 85% observed a single time. The specimen comprised PBMCs, sampled from a glioma patient whose treatment included an IDH1 peptide vaccine. The receptors originated from a man in his forties with glioma. Some clones in this sample may be carry-over from other donors' samples.

The gene calls are TRBV4-1 and TRBJ2-7, with D perhaps TRBD2 (5 bases). This CDR3 spans 21 amino acids. The germline V gene has CDR1 MGHRA and CDR2 YSYEKL. V lost 3 bases to trimming and J lost 4 bases, with 34 bases between them. In DNA form, the CDR3 reads TGCGCCAGCAGCCAGGTAACACGAGCGCGGACGGCAGAGCGGAGGAAATACGAGCAGTACTTC. This codes for CASSQVTRARTAERRKYEQYF.

This chain joins TRBV20-1 and TRBJ1-4; no definite D call. The CDR3 consists of 11 residues. Germline loops: CDR1 DFQATT, CDR2 SNEGSKA (reference sequence). Trimming took off 7 bases at V and 11 bases at J, with 14 bases between the two ends. The CDR3 DNA reads as TGCAGTGTGTTAAATAGGATGAAACTGTTTTTT. It specifies CSVLNRMKLFF.